This T cell receptor (beta chain) is drawn from a study of metastatic and nonmetastatic thyroid tumors. Overall study context: Where malignant and benign thyroid patients were concerned, repertoires were compared across blood and tumor or nodule tissue.

The CDR3 extends over 17 amino acids. The germline gives CDR1 MNHEY, CDR2 SMNVEV (reference sequence). V lost 3 bases to trimming and J lost 3 bases; unmatched junction nucleotides: 8. MiXCR reprocessed the PCR reads for TCRdb. The table lists 60,000 to 85,000 clones, around 18% of them singletons. In its sample, this clone was seen many times. This sample includes further DNA sequences coding for the same CDR3. The entire patient cohort was treatment-naive prior to thyroid surgery. Sequences were obtained from blood. The receptor was derived from a female donor with papillary thyroid cancer or a benign thyroid nodule (not recorded which). Some clones in this sample may be carry-over from other donors' samples. The V call is TRBV27, the J call TRBJ2-2; 9 nucleotides line up with TRBD2. In nucleotides, the CDR3 is TGTGCCAGCAGTTTCCGACTGACTAGCGGAGACACCGGGGAGCTGTTTTTT. Its protein product is CASSFRLTSGDTGELFF.